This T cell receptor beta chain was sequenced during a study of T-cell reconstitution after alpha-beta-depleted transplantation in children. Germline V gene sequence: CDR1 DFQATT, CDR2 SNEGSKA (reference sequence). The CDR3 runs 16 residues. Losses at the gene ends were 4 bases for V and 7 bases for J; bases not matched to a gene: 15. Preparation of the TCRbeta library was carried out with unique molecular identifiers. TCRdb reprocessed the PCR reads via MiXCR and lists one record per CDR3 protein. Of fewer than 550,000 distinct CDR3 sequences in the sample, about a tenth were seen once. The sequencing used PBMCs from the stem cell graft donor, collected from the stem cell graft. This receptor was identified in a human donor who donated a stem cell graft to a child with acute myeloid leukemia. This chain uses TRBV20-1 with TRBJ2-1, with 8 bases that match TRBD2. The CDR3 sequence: CSATALAGKSLNEQFF. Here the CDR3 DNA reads TGCAGTGCTACCGCCTTAGCGGGGAAGAGTTTGAATGAGCAGTTCTTC.